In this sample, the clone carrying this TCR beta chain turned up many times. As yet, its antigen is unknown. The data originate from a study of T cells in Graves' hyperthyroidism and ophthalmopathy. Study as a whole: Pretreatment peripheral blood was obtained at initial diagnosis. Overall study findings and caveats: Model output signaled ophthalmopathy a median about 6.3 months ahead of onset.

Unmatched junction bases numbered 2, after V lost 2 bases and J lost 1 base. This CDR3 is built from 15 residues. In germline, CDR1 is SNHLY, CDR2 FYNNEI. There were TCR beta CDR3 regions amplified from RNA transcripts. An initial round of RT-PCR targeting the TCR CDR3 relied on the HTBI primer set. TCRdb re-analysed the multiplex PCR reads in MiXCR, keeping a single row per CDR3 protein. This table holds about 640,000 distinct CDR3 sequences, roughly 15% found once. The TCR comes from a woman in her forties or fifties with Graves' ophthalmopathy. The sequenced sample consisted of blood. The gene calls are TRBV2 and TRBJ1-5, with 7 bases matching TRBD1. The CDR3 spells CASSESQGSNQPQHF. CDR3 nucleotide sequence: TGTGCCAGCAGTGAATCACAGGGGAGCAATCAGCCCCAGCATTTT.